These 30 T cell receptor beta chains originate from one sample sequenced in a study of blood T cell repertoires in COVID-19 (dated by TCRdb to 2018 to 2021). The library was prepared using the immunoSEQ multiplex PCR assay. TCRdb took over this immuneACCESS table, retaining in-frame rearrangements with V and J assigned. Such tables are incomplete; in checked studies, under half of the missing clones stem from an unresolved V gene, and the remainder is unexplained. Here the sample has some 100,000 clones; around 74% occur a single time. 3.9% of the sample is held by the ten biggest clonotypes. Sequencing was done on a sample of peripheral blood. The receptors here all came from a man aged 65-85 years with COVID-19, enrolled during active disease.

The chain has TRBV6-5 and TRBJ2-7, with 7 nucleotides matching TRBD1. The CDR3 spans 13 residues. With 7 bases clipped from V and 1 base from J, the junction kept 4 bases outside the gene matches. The germline gives CDR1 MNHEY, CDR2 SVGAGI. DNA for the CDR3: TGTGCCAGCACCAACAGGGGTTCCTACGAGCAGTACTTC. Amino acids: CASTNRGSYEQYF.

The table lists this clone with a few counts. This chain connects TRBV5-4 to TRBJ1-2; D is unclear. The V gene's germline CDR1 is SGHNT and CDR2 YYREEE (reference sequence). V was cut by 3 bases and J by 1 base, with 13 bases left in between. There are 15 residues in the CDR3. The CDR3 here is CASSSPKLLNYGYTF. DNA of the CDR3: TGTGCCAGCAGCTCGCCTAAGCTTCTTAACTATGGCTACACCTTC.

The chain carries TRBV7-6 and TRBJ2-7; TRBD1 is a possible D gene (5 bases). This CDR3 region has 15 residues. Germline CDR1 and CDR2: SGHVS and FNYEAQ. The V gene lost 2 bases and the J gene lost 5 bases, with 16 bases spanning the gap. CDR3 sequence (DNA): TGTGCCAGCAGCTTAATGGCAGGGCGATTCCACGAGCAGTACTTC. Its translation: CASSLMAGRFHEQYF. Drawing the rest from reference TRBV7-6 and TRBJ2-7, the complete variable domain is GAGVSQSPRYKVTKRGQDVALRCDPISGHVSLYWYRQALGQGPEFLTYFNYEAQQDKSGLPNDRFSAERPEGSISTLTIQRTEQRDSAMYRCASSLMAGRFHEQYFGPGTRLTVT.

The CDR3 loop reads CASRQTASEAFF. In DNA form, the CDR3 reads TGTGCCAGCAGACAGACAGCGTCTGAAGCTTTCTTT. The chain couples TRBV6-5 to TRBJ1-1, with a possible D match to TRBD1 (5 bases). V was shortened by 6 bases and J by 6 bases, with 11 bases between the two germline ends. From germline, CDR1 is MNHEY and CDR2 SVGAGI. The CDR3 runs to 12 residues.

J is TRBJ2-1 and V is TRBV5-1, with 14 bases lining up with TRBD2. This CDR3 has 19 amino acids. CDR1 is SGHRS, CDR2 YFSETQ, per germline. The junction had 11 bases not matched to a gene; V was cut back by 0 bases and J by 6 bases. In DNA form, the CDR3 reads TGCGCCAGCAGCTTGGCCGGGACTAGCGGGAGAGGGTGGGGCAATGAGCAGTTCTTC. Amino acid sequence: CASSLAGTSGRGWGNEQFF.

A remark on this clone: The same CDR3 can be traced to other DNA sequences in this sample. The V gene is TRBV5-4, the J gene TRBJ2-1; D may be TRBD1 (6 bases). Trimming took off 0 bases at V and 0 bases at J, with 7 bases between the two ends. CDR1 and CDR2 from the germline V gene are SGHNT and YYREEE (reference sequence). The CDR3 loop spans 15 amino acids. The CDR3 here is CASSLVGGSYNEQFF. The CDR3 DNA is TGTGCCAGCAGCTTGGTAGGGGGCTCCTACAATGAGCAGTTCTTC.

The genes are TRBV6-5 and TRBJ2-2, with TRBD1 as a possible D gene (5 bases). Germline-derived CDR1 and CDR2 are MNHEY and SVGAGI. With 10 bases removed from V and 0 bases from J, the gap between germline ends came to 12 bases. This CDR3 region has 14 residues. CDR3 nucleotides: TGTGCCACCCGGGTACAGGCGAACACCGGGGAGCTGTTTTTT. Amino acid sequence: CATRVQANTGELFF.

The chain employs TRBV11-2 and TRBJ2-1; 11 positions match TRBD2. The CDR3 is 16 residues long. With V trimmed by 6 bases and J by 0 bases, 4 bases remained unmatched. Germline V lookup: CDR1 SGHAT, CDR2 FQNNGV. For the CDR3, the DNA is TGTGCCAGCAGGTCAACTAGCGGGAGCTCCTACAATGAGCAGTTCTTC. It encodes CASRSTSGSSYNEQFF.

This clone was seen more than once but under ten times. The rearrangement joins TRBV28 to TRBJ2-7, with 7 bases lining up with TRBD2. There are 18 residues in the CDR3. The germline V gene encodes CDR1 MDHEN and CDR2 SYDVKM. V was clipped by 5 bases and J by 2 bases; unmatched bases: 18. The CDR3: CASSLPASGVYQAYEQYF. The CDR3 nucleotides read TGTGCCAGCAGTCTCCCAGCCAGCGGGGTATACCAAGCCTACGAGCAGTACTTC.

The rearrangement links TRBV4-3 to TRBJ2-7; possible D gene TRBD2, 7 bases. With 2 bases removed from V and 9 bases from J, the gap between germline ends came to 11 bases. CDR3 length: 12 residues. Germline V gives CDR1 LGHNA, CDR2 YSLEER. The DNA for the CDR3 is TGCGCCAGCAGCCAAAGGCGGGGGCGGCAGTACTTC. It translates to CASSQRRGRQYF.

This clone came up a few times. The genes are TRBV5-6 and TRBJ2-7; 12 bases line up with TRBD1. The trim removed 4 bases at V and 0 bases at J, leaving 2 bases unmatched. CDR1 and CDR2 from the germline V gene are SGHDT and YYEEEE. CDR3 length: 15 amino acids. CDR3 residues: CASSPGQGASYEQYF. CDR3 sequence (DNA): TGTGCCAGCAGCCCGGGACAGGGGGCCTCCTACGAGCAGTACTTC.

The chain is built from TRBV6-5 and TRBJ1-5; no definite D call. Germline loops: CDR1 MNHEY, CDR2 SVGAGI. This CDR3 is 15 amino acids long. The V end lost 0 bases, the J end lost 7 bases, and 13 bases lay between the germline ends. Written as DNA, the CDR3 is TGTGCCAGCAGTTACTCGGTGGGGTCGGGGCAGCCCCAGCATTTT. Protein: CASSYSVGSGQPQHF.

The V call is TRBV28, the J call TRBJ2-3; 8 bases line up with TRBD1. This CDR3 contains 15 residues. The V and J ends lost 6 bases and 0 bases, in that order; junction bases with no gene match: 5. Germline V gives CDR1 MDHEN, CDR2 SYDVKM. CDR3 DNA sequence: TGTGCCAGCAGCCCACAGGGGGACAGCACAGATACGCAGTATTTT. It translates to CASSPQGDSTDTQYF.

The chain recombines TRBV10-3 with TRBJ2-7; TRBD1 matches 12 bases. The germline gives CDR1 ENHRY, CDR2 SYGVKD. The CDR3 is 17 amino acids. The ends lost 0 bases at V and 4 bases at J; junction bases unmatched: 7. The CDR3 DNA sequence: TGTGCCATCAGTGAGTCGGGAGGGACAGGGGGCGGATACGAGCAGTACTTC. Translated: CAISESGGTGGGYEQYF.

V and J are TRBV7-8 and TRBJ1-4; maybe TRBD1 (5 bases). The CDR3 runs 14 residues. Germline V lookup: CDR1 SGHVS, CDR2 FQNEAQ. Trimming removed 3 bases at V and 8 bases at J, with 13 bases between. CDR3 residues: CASSFPGGGEKLFF. The CDR3 nucleotides read TGTGCCAGCAGCTTCCCGGGGGGTGGGGAAAAACTGTTTTTT. Full variable domain (missing parts from reference TRBV7-8 and TRBJ1-4): GAGVSQSPRYKVAKRGQDVALRCDPISGHVSLFWYQQALGQGPEFLTYFQNEAQLDKSGLPSDRFFAERPEGSVSTLKIQRTQQEDSAVYLCASSFPGGGEKLFFGSGTQLSVL.

The chain employs TRBV30 and TRBJ1-1; TRBD1 matches 7 bases. Trimming at V came to 0 bases and at J to 5 bases, leaving 6 bases not matched to a gene. This CDR3 contains 14 residues. Germline V gene lookup returns CDR1 GTSNPN and CDR2 SVGIG (reference sequence). CDR3: CAWSVNQGVTEAFF. The CDR3 nucleotides are TGTGCCTGGAGTGTCAACCAGGGGGTTACTGAAGCTTTCTTT.

The chain carries TRBV9 and TRBJ1-3, with 7 bases matching TRBD1. Germline V gives CDR1 SGDLS, CDR2 YYNGEE. V lost 3 bases and J lost 4; bases outside the gene matches: 10. The CDR3 is 16 residues long. The CDR3 here is CASSAQSGTVGNTIYF. The CDR3 DNA sequence: TGTGCCAGCAGCGCCCAATCCGGGACAGTGGGAAACACCATATATTTT.

J is TRBJ1-5 and V is TRBV27, with a weak D call TRBD1 (6 bases). The CDR3 has 14 amino acids. Germline V gene lookup returns CDR1 MNHEY and CDR2 SMNVEV (reference sequence). Trimming removed 5 bases from V and 7 bases from J, with 15 bases in between. In DNA, the CDR3 is TGTGCCAGCAGTGGGAGAAACAGGGAACAGCCCCAGCATTTT. It encodes CASSGRNREQPQHF.

This clone was counted many times. V gene TRBV6-2 or TRBV6-3 combines with J gene TRBJ2-7, with D uncertain. The CDR3 length is 12 residues. Trimming removed 5 bases from V and 4 bases from J, with 9 bases in between. Germline CDR1 MNHEY, CDR2 SVGEGT. Here the CDR3 DNA reads TGTGCCAGCAGTCGGTCTAGATACGAGCAGTACTTC. Protein product: CASSRSRYEQYF.

This clone was seen once. The rearrangement links TRBV28 to TRBJ2-2; D gene unclear. CDR3 length: 13 residues. V was trimmed by 6 bases and J by 6 bases, leaving 11 bases between them. Per germline, CDR1 MDHEN and CDR2 SYDVKM. Here the CDR3 reads CASSPPIAGELFF. Written as DNA, the CDR3 is TGTGCCAGCAGCCCCCCCATTGCCGGGGAGCTGTTTTTT.

This chain joins TRBV4-2 and TRBJ1-3, with D hard to call. This CDR3 region has 15 residues. From germline, CDR1 is LGHNA and CDR2 YNFKEQ. The V gene lost 1 base and the J gene lost 0 bases, with 7 bases spanning the gap. The CDR3, as DNA: TGTGCCAGCAGCCAAGGGGCAGCCTCTGGAAACACCATATATTTT. Its protein product is CASSQGAASGNTIYF.

The V gene is TRBV29-1, the J gene TRBJ1-1, with 7 positions matching TRBD1. This CDR3 region has 11 residues. Germline V CDR1 and CDR2: SQVTM, ANQGSEA. V lost 7 bases, J lost 10 bases, and 9 bases stayed unmatched. The CDR3 DNA reads TGCAGCGCTAATCTACCAGGGGGAGCTTTCTTT. It yields the protein CSANLPGGAFF.

The genes are TRBV5-1 and TRBJ2-3, with D unclear. V was clipped by 5 bases and J by 2 bases, with 9 bases between them. CDR1 SGHRS and CDR2 YFSETQ come from the germline V gene. CDR3 length: 13 amino acids. CDR3 region: CASREIPTDTQYF. The DNA for the CDR3 is TGCGCCAGCAGAGAGATTCCCACAGATACGCAGTATTTT.

J is TRBJ1-3 and V is TRBV9, with a possible D match to TRBD1 (5 bases). Germline CDR1 reads SGDLS; CDR2 reads YYNGEE. The CDR3 loop spans 14 amino acids. Trimming took 2 bases from V and 1 from J, leaving 7 bases between them. The CDR3 DNA is TGTGCCAGCAGCGTTGGGGCTTCTGGAAACACCATATATTTT. It specifies CASSVGASGNTIYF.

This chain uses TRBV4-1 with TRBJ1-5; tentative D call: TRBD1 (6 bases). Looked up from germline, CDR1 is MGHRA and CDR2 is YSYEKL. V lost 8 bases, J lost 3 bases, and 14 bases lay in between. The CDR3 runs 14 residues. The CDR3 loop is CASGTGQNNQPQHF. The DNA of the CDR3 is TGCGCCAGCGGCACCGGACAGAACAATCAGCCCCAGCATTTT.

The chain carries TRBV4-1 and TRBJ2-7; possible D gene TRBD2, 6 bases. The CDR3 is 15 amino acids. CDR1 and CDR2 from the germline V gene are MGHRA and YSYEKL. Trimming stripped 0 bases from V and 3 bases from J, with 12 bases between. The CDR3 region has the DNA TGCGCCAGCAGCCAAGATATCACGGGGGACTACGAGCAGTACTTC. This gives the protein CASSQDITGDYEQYF.

The rearrangement joins TRBV7-2 to TRBJ2-2; weak D call: TRBD2 (6 bases). This CDR3 is built from 15 residues. V lost 2 bases, J lost 6 bases, and 13 bases lay in between. The germline V gene encodes CDR1 SGHTA and CDR2 FQGNSA. The CDR3 sequence: CASSLRGGMSGELFF. The CDR3 nucleotides are TGTGCCAGCAGCTTACGGGGCGGGATGTCCGGGGAGCTGTTTTTT.

This rearrangement joins TRBV7-9 to TRBJ2-1; the match to TRBD2 covers 9 bases. The germline V gene encodes CDR1 SEHNR and CDR2 FQNEAQ (reference sequence). The ends lost 5 bases at V and 8 bases at J; junction bases unmatched: 7. This CDR3 has 14 residues. The CDR3 spells CASSPAGGLYEQFF. The CDR3 DNA follows: TGTGCCAGCAGCCCCGCGGGGGGGCTCTATGAGCAGTTCTTC.

This chain connects TRBV18 to TRBJ2-1, with 10 bases fitting TRBD2. The CDR3 consists of 17 residues. Germline trimming cut 4 bases from V and 0 bases from J; bases unmatched to any gene: 6. CDR1 and CDR2 from the germline V gene are KGHSH and LQKENI. The DNA for the CDR3 is TGTGCCAGCTCACTGACTAGCGGGTCTAACTCCTACAATGAGCAGTTCTTC. It codes for CASSLTSGSNSYNEQFF.

This clone was detected only a few times. The chain links TRBV6-6 to TRBJ1-5, with 7 bases fitting TRBD1. Germline trimming cut 6 bases from V and 1 base from J; bases unmatched to any gene: 9. Germline V gene data show CDR1 as MNHNY and CDR2 as SVGAGI (reference sequence). The CDR3 sequence is 16 residues long. This CDR3 reads CASRDPGQASNQPQHF. The CDR3 nucleotides read TGTGCCAGCAGAGATCCCGGACAGGCCAGCAATCAGCCCCAGCATTTT.